This T cell receptor (beta chain) was captured in a study of blood T cells in healthy people across ages. Study-level points and caveats: In the absence of known donor CMV status, changes in expanded clonotypes were possibly confounded. More naive CD4+ cells and higher diversity marked long-lived donors relative to aged donors.

Next came a second PCR, run for roughly 7 to 12 cycles, which used a sample-barcoded 5' primer along with a J-beta primer mix. Each cDNA molecule received a tag from a template-switch adaptor that had 12 random nucleotides. From the 5' RACE reads, TCRdb called clonotypes with MiXCR, one entry per CDR3 protein. The table lists roughly 1,700,000 distinct CDR3 sequences, 28% of them singletons. This clonotype was seen at least ten times. What it recognizes is unknown. This receptor was obtained from a woman in her twenties or thirties in good health. Sequencing was performed on blood.

The CDR3 nucleotides are TGTGCCAGCAGCCAAGAGGAATGGGGGCTACCATACAATGAGCAGTTCTTC. Amino acids: CASSQEEWGLPYNEQFF. This chain joins TRBV14 and TRBJ2-1, with D perhaps TRBD1 (6 bases). Germline V CDR1 and CDR2: SGHDN, FVKESK. Trimming cost V 0 bases and J 4 bases, with 16 bases left between them. The CDR3 sequence is 17 residues long. Using reference TRBV14 and TRBJ2-1 for the parts outside the CDR3, the full variable domain is EAGVTQFPSHSVIEKGQTVTLRCDPISGHDNLYWYRRVMGKEIKFLLHFVKESKQDESGMPNNRFLAERTGGTYSTLKVQPAELEDSGVYFCASSQEEWGLPYNEQFFGPGTRLTVL.